The present T cell receptor (beta chain) was sequenced within a study of CD8 T cell repertoires and HIV-1 epitope variants. Libraries were prepared by immunoSEQ multiplex PCR; TCRdb keeps only in-frame clonotypes and omits some of them. The data show under 3,000 clones, with more than 60% seen just once and roughly 45% held by the top ten. Comments on this clone: Antigen unknown.

The CDR3 consists of 15 residues. Germline V CDR1 and CDR2: SGHVS, FQNEAQ. The ends lost 1 base at V and 4 bases at J; junction bases unmatched: 1. The rearrangement links TRBV7-8 to TRBJ1-5, with 10 nucleotides matching TRBD1. This clonotype originated in a male donor with HIV. Sequenced sample: cultured CD8+ T cells derived from PBMCs. The CDR3 region is CASSLEDRGNQPQHF. As DNA, the CDR3 is TGTGCCAGCAGCTTAGAGGACAGGGGGAATCAGCCCCAGCATTTT.